One T cell receptor beta chain is described in this entry. Antigen: not known. The PCR employed 60 Vbeta primers together with 13 Jbeta primers. Assay used: immunoSEQ multiplex PCR; TCRdb lists only in-frame clones, some missing. The table includes around 120,000 clones, 70% to 80% detected once. This sample was included in a study of cytomegalovirus exposure and HLA in healthy donors. Across the study: Early released data had about 80 million unique TCRs, all coming from HLA-typed donors.

The CDR3 sequence is 15 residues long. Germline trimming cut 6 bases from V and 8 bases from J; bases unmatched to any gene: 9. Germline CDR1 reads SEHNR; CDR2 reads FQNEAQ (reference sequence). Notes on the study in general: Judged likely to be a sequencing artifact was a cluster of highly shared sequence variants. HLA allele associations emerged for around 16,000 TCR beta sequences in a later analysis, at 0.05 false discovery rate. Most TCR beta V segments were productive about 90% or about 30% of the time in an earlier analysis.

Sequenced input: PBMCs. The origin of this receptor is a man in his fifties or sixties in good health and CMV-seropositive. The chain combines TRBV7-9 with TRBJ1-4; TRBD1 matches 10 bases. The DNA for the CDR3 is TGTGCCAGCAGAAAATCCGGGACAGGGGTCGAAAAACTGTTTTTT. This encodes CASRKSGTGVEKLFF.